Reported below is one T cell receptor beta chain. This sample is drawn from a study of blood T cell repertoires in COVID-19. The overall study: Sites in the United States, Italy and Spain provided acute and convalescent COVID-19 samples. T cells, B-cell-depleted T cells, or PBMCs provided the cDNA or gDNA that served as material.

Repertoires were generated with immunoSEQ multiplex PCR, while TCRdb's copy carries only in-frame clones and drops some. The sample holds about 150,000 clones, around 84% seen once. The receptor's source is a woman aged 55 to 70 with COVID-19, enrolled during active disease. The sequenced sample was peripheral blood.

The CDR3 DNA is TGTGCCTGGAGTCAGTGGTCCTATAATTCACCCCTCCACTTT. The encoded protein is CAWSQWSYNSPLHF. This rearrangement joins TRBV30 to TRBJ1-6; D gene unclear. V lost 2 bases, J lost 1 base, and 6 bases lay in between. The CDR3 consists of 14 residues. Looked up from germline, CDR1 is GTSNPN and CDR2 is SVGIG (reference sequence).